This TCR beta chain is from a study of CD8+ T cells in alopecia areata. Study as a whole: Tofacitinib therapy took 6 to 18 months; 6 months off drug came after.

In the case of this clone: Its antigen is undetermined.

Broader study findings: TCR sharing across patients was less clear than in mice, possibly HLA-related. Normal skin's resident alphabeta T cells are also sequenced in scalp samples.

Patients with alopecia areata provided lesional scalp punch biopsies as well as peripheral blood. V lost 1 base and J lost 7, with 16 bases in between. This CDR3 is 15 amino acids long. Germline V gene lookup returns CDR1 MNHNS and CDR2 SASEGT. RNA extraction was followed by reverse transcription into cDNA, which acted as the sequencing template. Method: immunoSEQ multiplex PCR; TCRdb's copy keeps in-frame clones and lacks some. The sample comprises around 160,000 clones, about 87% of which are singletons, and about 15% rests with the top ten. This receptor was taken from a human donor with alopecia areata. V is TRBV6-1 and J is TRBJ1-2; D remains unclear. The material sequenced was CD8+ T cells sorted from blood, taken at week 0. Here the CDR3 DNA reads TGTGCCAGCAGTGAAGTTCGGGCGGTTTGCGCTGGCTACACCTTC. It encodes CASSEVRAVCAGYTF.